This TCR beta chain was retrieved from a study of Ad26.COV2.S vaccination and SARS-CoV-2 variants. Study-wide results and limits: The TCR breadth and depth analyses may have produced an underestimate of total T cell responses. Among vaccine recipients, spike-specific TCR breadth exceeded that of placebo recipients. Similar non-spike TCR breadth was seen in vaccine and placebo recipients.

This CDR3 contains 15 residues. Germline V gene data show CDR1 as KGHSY and CDR2 as FQNENV. Trimming took 2 bases from V and 9 from J, leaving 14 bases between them. As for treatment: some 19 received Ad26.COV2.S at low or high dose, single or two shots; several received placebo; per-sample allocation not given. Sampling happened 63 days after the first vaccine or placebo injection. It was Wuhan-strain SARS-CoV-2 spike that the Ad26 vaccine vector expressed. Some clones are missing from TCRdb's copy, which holds only in-frame ones; the method was immunoSEQ multiplex PCR. The top ten hold about 5% of the sample, which has around 300,000 clones, roughly 90% seen once. On this clone: Its antigen is unknown.

The clonotype originates from a person aged 18-65 years who received the Ad26.COV2.S COVID-19 vaccine or a placebo. J is TRBJ1-6 and V is TRBV16; no clear D gene. Source: peripheral blood, taken in a trial of Ad26.COV2.S vaccine versus placebo. The CDR3 bases are TGTGCCAGCAGCCAAAATGAATTTGGGGTTTCACCCCTCCACTTT. This codes for CASSQNEFGVSPLHF.